One sample yielded the 15 T cell receptor beta chains listed below, sequenced in a study of response to subunit inactivated influenza vaccine. Via MiXCR, TCRdb re-called the RT-PCR reads, giving one row per CDR3 protein. The sample carries around 540,000 distinct CDR3 sequences, approximately 10% recorded once. The sequences come from PBMCs from blood, collected on the day of vaccination. The receptors stem from a man between 45 and 60 years old who received an inactivated influenza vaccine.

This chain links TRBV11-2 with TRBJ2-5, with 8 bases that match TRBD1. Germline V gene lookup returns CDR1 SGHAT and CDR2 FQNNGV. Unmatched junction bases numbered 8, after V lost 3 bases and J lost 5 bases. This CDR3 has 15 residues. In nucleotides, the CDR3 is TGTGCCAGCAGCTTCCAGACAGGGGATGGCGAGACCCAGTACTTC. Residues: CASSFQTGDGETQYF.

This clonotype showed up just a few times. V and J are TRBV18 and TRBJ2-3; 10 bases are a match to TRBD2. The CDR3 runs to 22 residues. The germline CDR1 and CDR2 sequences are KGHSH and LQKENI. The V gene end was trimmed by 3 bases and the J gene end by 3 bases; junction bases not matched to a gene: 24. The CDR3 sequence is CASSPPIREILGASGSTDTQYF. DNA for the CDR3: TGTGCCAGCTCACCCCCTATCCGGGAAATCCTCGGCGCTAGCGGGAGTACAGATACGCAGTATTTT.

Ten or more counts support this clonotype. The chain carries TRBV7-6 and TRBJ1-1; D is unresolved. The CDR3 contains 14 residues. Trimming stripped 2 bases from V and 0 bases from J, with 7 bases between. The germline V gene has CDR1 SGHVS and CDR2 FNYEAQ. CDR3 sequence (DNA): TGTGCCAGCAGCTTATACGGAATGAACACTGAAGCTTTCTTT. Translated: CASSLYGMNTEAFF.

V and J are TRBV20-1 and TRBJ1-6; D unclear. Trimming removed 2 bases at V and 6 bases at J, with 11 bases between. This CDR3 is built from 14 residues. Germline lookup yields CDR1 DFQATT and CDR2 SNEGSKA (reference sequence). Written as DNA, the CDR3 is TGCAGTGCTAGACGGCAGGCGGGTAATTCACCCCTCCACTTT. This encodes CSARRQAGNSPLHF.

The chain couples TRBV20-1 to TRBJ2-2; D gene ambiguous. V lost 0 bases, J lost 4 bases, and 12 bases lay in between. CDR1 and CDR2 from the germline V gene are DFQATT and SNEGSKA (reference sequence). The CDR3 has 15 amino acids. CDR3 amino acids: CSARDRYSPTGELFF. The CDR3 DNA follows: TGCAGTGCTAGAGATCGTTACTCCCCCACCGGGGAGCTGTTTTTT.

The chain employs TRBV6-2 or TRBV6-3 and TRBJ2-7; no definite D call. Germline CDR1 MNHEY, CDR2 SVGEGT. Deletions cut 5 bases from V and 4 bases from J, with 15 bases between. The CDR3 runs 14 residues. The CDR3 reads CASSRRSSHYEQYF. CDR3 nucleotides: TGTGCCAGCAGTCGGCGGTCATCCCATTACGAGCAGTACTTC.

V is TRBV11-2 and J is TRBJ2-7; perhaps TRBD2 as D (5 bases). The germline gives CDR1 SGHAT, CDR2 FQNNGV. CDR3 length equals 11 residues. The V end was cut by 1 base, the J end by 9 bases, with 7 bases between. This CDR3 reads CASSLGGVQYF. The CDR3 region has the DNA TGTGCCAGCAGCTTAGGGGGAGTGCAGTACTTC.

This clonotype has at least ten counts. This chain connects TRBV5-1 to TRBJ2-3, with 8 bases fitting TRBD2. The trim removed 4 bases at V and 4 bases at J, leaving 8 bases unmatched. Germline values: CDR1 SGHRS, CDR2 YFSETQ. This CDR3 comprises 15 residues. This CDR3 reads CASSGRAGDADTQYF. CDR3 sequence (DNA): TGCGCCAGCAGCGGAAGAGCGGGAGACGCAGATACGCAGTATTTT.

The table lists this clonotype with many counts. The chain couples TRBV7-2 to TRBJ2-3; D perhaps matches TRBD2 (5 bases). The CDR3 consists of 13 residues. Germline V gene sequence: CDR1 SGHTA, CDR2 FQGNSA. With 3 bases removed from V and 7 bases from J, the gap between germline ends came to 11 bases. The CDR3 is CASSFSGFHTQYF. DNA of the CDR3: TGTGCCAGCAGCTTCTCGGGGTTCCATACGCAGTATTTT.

This clonotype came up a few times. This chain links TRBV5-1 with TRBJ2-2; D not certain. Trimming removed 1 base at V and 2 bases at J, with 9 bases between. The CDR3 spans 15 residues. Per the germline V gene, CDR1 is SGHRS and CDR2 is YFSETQ. The CDR3 loop is CASSLLVGNTGELFF. Written as DNA, the CDR3 is TGCGCCAGCAGCTTGCTGGTCGGTAACACCGGGGAGCTGTTTTTT.

This clonotype turned up a few times. The gene calls are TRBV18 and TRBJ2-1; D possibly corresponds to TRBD2 (5 bases). The CDR3 length is 14 residues. Per germline, CDR1 KGHSH and CDR2 LQKENI. Trimming cost V 4 bases and J 7 bases, with 14 bases left between them. The CDR3 DNA reads as TGTGCCAGCTCACGAGAGGGTTTGGGGAATGAGCAGTTCTTC. It translates to CASSREGLGNEQFF.

In its sample, this clonotype was seen a few times. This chain links TRBV12-3 or TRBV12-4 with TRBJ2-1, with 10 nucleotides matching TRBD1. The CDR3 spans 16 residues. The J segment lost 4 bases and the V segment lost 7 bases, leaving 10 bases of the junction unmatched. The CDR3 loop is CASNPDRGISYNEQFF. DNA of the CDR3: TGTGCCAGCAATCCGGACAGGGGGATTAGTTACAATGAGCAGTTCTTC.

This clonotype was picked up a small number of times. The V and J genes are TRBV28 and TRBJ2-1; D not resolved. V lost 6 bases, J lost 3 bases, and 6 bases lay in between. Germline CDR1 MDHEN, CDR2 SYDVKM. The CDR3 runs to 12 residues. CDR3: CASSPIYNEQFF. The CDR3 DNA reads as TGTGCCAGCAGCCCGATCTACAATGAGCAGTTCTTC.

The chain employs TRBV7-9 and TRBJ1-1; 8 positions match TRBD1. From germline, CDR1 is SEHNR and CDR2 FQNEAQ (reference sequence). With 4 bases clipped from V and 7 bases from J, the junction kept 8 bases outside the gene matches. This CDR3 is 14 amino acids long. The CDR3 loop is CASSYRDRLLEAFF. CDR3 nucleotides: TGTGCCAGCAGCTACCGGGACAGGCTACTTGAAGCTTTCTTT.

This clonotype was picked up a small number of times. The V and J genes are TRBV5-1 and TRBJ2-6; a possible D gene is TRBD2 (6 bases). This CDR3 has 17 amino acids. V was pared by 0 bases and J by 4 bases, with 14 bases between. Germline values: CDR1 SGHRS, CDR2 YFSETQ. CDR3 region: CASSLGWGVSGANVLTF. CDR3 DNA sequence: TGCGCCAGCAGCTTGGGGTGGGGGGTCTCCGGGGCCAACGTCCTGACTTTC.